The 28 T cell receptor beta chains below were found in one sample sequenced in a study of technical replicates of blood from a few donors. Profiling relied on immunoSEQ multiplex PCR, and the TCRdb table lists in-frame clones only, not all of them. The top ten clones hold about 0.26% of a sample with about 84,000 clones, 93% of them seen once. Sequencing was done on a sample of T cells isolated from PBMCs. The receptor set was obtained from a human donor in good health.

The V call is TRBV11-3, the J call TRBJ2-5; no clear D gene. In germline, CDR1 is SGHNT, CDR2 YENEEA. Between the trimmed V and J ends, which lost 4 bases and 4 bases, there was a span of 10 bases. The CDR3 length is 13 residues. Here the CDR3 DNA reads TGTGCCAGCAGCTCACTCGGTACAGAGACCCAGTACTTC. Protein sequence: CASSSLGTETQYF.

A single count supports this clone. The genes are TRBV9 and TRBJ1-2, with D possibly being TRBD1 (5 bases). Trimming removed 2 bases at V and 3 bases at J, with 11 bases between. CDR3 size: 14 residues. Germline V lookup: CDR1 SGDLS, CDR2 YYNGEE. The CDR3 reads CASSVGGVDYGYTF. The CDR3 DNA reads TGTGCCAGCAGCGTCGGGGGGGTCGACTATGGCTACACCTTC. The entire variable domain, with the rest obtained from reference TRBV9 and TRBJ1-2, is as follows: DSGVTQTPKHLITATGQRVTLRCSPRSGDLSVYWYQQSLDQGLQFLIQYYNGEERAKGNILERFSAQQFPDLHSELNLSSLELGDSALYFCASSVGGVDYGYTFGSGTRLTVV.

This chain links TRBV6-5 with TRBJ1-5; D gene uncertain. V was clipped by 0 bases and J by 0 bases, with 6 bases between them. Per the germline V gene, CDR1 is MNHEY and CDR2 is SVGAGI. The CDR3 is 15 residues long. In nucleotides, the CDR3 is TGTGCCAGCAGTTACTCATCACATAGCAATCAGCCCCAGCATTTT. This gives the protein CASSYSSHSNQPQHF.

The rearrangement joins TRBV5-1 to TRBJ2-5; 8 bases are shared with TRBD2. The CDR3 runs 16 residues. The germline CDR1 and CDR2 sequences are SGHRS and YFSETQ. The V segment lost 4 bases and the J segment 2 bases; nucleotides outside the gene matches: 10. In DNA form, the CDR3 reads TGCGCCAGCAGCCCTCTGGAGCGGGGGTATCAAGAGACCCAGTACTTC. The encoded protein is CASSPLERGYQETQYF.

The genes are TRBV14 and TRBJ2-1; TRBD2 matches 16 bases. V lost 0 bases and J lost 9; bases outside the gene matches: 5. CDR1 is SGHDN, CDR2 FVKESK, per germline. CDR3 length: 17 amino acids. The CDR3 region is CASSQDGTSGRATEQFF. CDR3 DNA: TGTGCCAGCAGCCAAGACGGGACTAGCGGGAGGGCCACTGAGCAGTTCTTC.

This rearrangement joins TRBV6-5 to TRBJ2-7; D is possibly TRBD1 (5 bases). The length of the CDR3 is 15 residues. Between the trimmed V and J ends, which lost 6 bases and 2 bases, there was a span of 17 bases. Germline assignment: CDR1 MNHEY and CDR2 SVGAGI. The CDR3 sequence: CASSLAMGQAYEQYF. The CDR3 DNA reads TGTGCCAGCAGCCTGGCCATGGGGCAGGCCTACGAGCAGTACTTC.

The chain employs TRBV11-3 and TRBJ2-7; D not certain. The CDR3 runs 14 residues. V was cut by 2 bases and J by 0 bases, with 8 bases left in between. CDR1 SGHNT and CDR2 YENEEA come from the germline V gene. In DNA form, the CDR3 reads TGTGCCAGCAGCTTATTGCTAAGCTCCTACGAGCAGTACTTC. Its protein product is CASSLLLSSYEQYF.

The chain is built from TRBV5-6 and TRBJ2-5, with 8 bases fitting TRBD2. The J segment lost 3 bases and the V segment lost 7 bases, leaving 8 bases of the junction unmatched. The CDR3 has 14 residues. Germline CDR1 and CDR2: SGHDT and YYEEEE. CDR3 sequence: CASGSLADKETQYF. DNA of the CDR3: TGTGCCAGCGGATCACTAGCGGATAAAGAGACCCAGTACTTC.

The chain couples TRBV2 to TRBJ1-2; 7 nucleotides align to TRBD1. The J segment lost 4 bases and the V segment lost 6 bases, leaving 11 bases of the junction unmatched. The CDR3 consists of 15 residues. Looked up from germline, CDR1 is SNHLY and CDR2 is FYNNEI. CDR3: CASSDPGQKAYGYTF. CDR3 DNA: TGTGCCAGCAGCGATCCGGGACAGAAGGCCTATGGCTACACCTTC.

The rearrangement joins TRBV5-1 to TRBJ2-7; maybe TRBD1 (5 bases). Trimming shortened V by 5 bases and J by 3 bases, and 12 bases separated the two germline ends. CDR1 and CDR2 (germline): SGHRS, YFSETQ. This CDR3 contains 13 residues. Here the CDR3 reads CASSQGKNYEQYF. The CDR3 region has the DNA TGCGCCAGCAGTCAGGGCAAAAACTACGAGCAGTACTTC. Drawing the rest from reference TRBV5-1 and TRBJ2-7, the complete variable domain is KAGVTQTPRYLIKTRGQQVTLSCSPISGHRSVSWYQQTPGQGLQFLFEYFSETQRNKGNFPGRFSGRQFSNSRSEMNVSTLELGDSALYLCASSQGKNYEQYFGPGTRLTVT.

The chain combines TRBV7-9 with TRBJ2-7; D perhaps matches TRBD1 (6 bases). Trimming removed 5 bases at V and 3 bases at J, with 14 bases between. The CDR3 is made up of 14 amino acids. Germline loops: CDR1 SEHNR, CDR2 FQNEAQ (reference sequence). The CDR3 loop reads CASSGRQAYYEQYF. CDR3 DNA sequence: TGTGCCAGCAGCGGAAGACAGGCTTACTACGAGCAGTACTTC.

This chain connects TRBV2 to TRBJ1-1; 7 nucleotides agree with TRBD1. V gave up 5 bases and J gave up 5 bases; unmatched junction bases: 5. CDR1 is SNHLY, CDR2 FYNNEI, per germline. CDR3 length: 13 residues. The CDR3 region has the DNA TGTGCCAGCAGTTTACAGGGGAGGACTGAAGCTTTCTTT. Translated, it gives CASSLQGRTEAFF.

This chain connects TRBV6-1 to TRBJ1-2, with TRBD1 matching 9 bases. The V segment lost 6 bases and the J segment 6 bases; nucleotides outside the gene matches: 11. The CDR3 contains 15 residues. CDR1 and CDR2 (germline): MNHNS, SASEGT. This CDR3 reads CASRYRGRGVDGYTF. The DNA of the CDR3 is TGTGCCAGCAGATACAGGGGGCGCGGGGTCGATGGCTACACCTTC.

The chain couples TRBV28 to TRBJ2-3; TRBD2 is a possible D gene (7 bases). The V and J ends lost 8 bases and 2 bases respectively, with 20 bases between them. The CDR3 runs 16 residues. The V gene's germline CDR1 is MDHEN and CDR2 SYDVKM. CDR3 nucleotides: TGTGCCAGCCGAACAAGGGGGGGGCATATCACAGATACGCAGTATTTT. It is translated as CASRTRGGHITDTQYF.

This chain links TRBV18 with TRBJ2-5; no reliable D call. Germline V gene lookup returns CDR1 KGHSH and CDR2 LQKENI. V lost 3 bases to trimming and J lost 5 bases, with 10 bases between them. The CDR3 has 13 residues. DNA for the CDR3: TGTGCCAGCTCACCCCTTTCGTCGGAGACCCAGTACTTC. Residues: CASSPLSSETQYF.

The chain is built from TRBV11-2 and TRBJ2-3; 8 positions agree with TRBD1. Per the germline V gene, CDR1 is SGHAT and CDR2 is FQNNGV. This CDR3 region has 17 residues. The junction had 10 bases not matched to a gene; V was cut back by 1 base and J by 4 bases. The CDR3 is CASSLAGQGAGADTQYF. Here the CDR3 DNA reads TGTGCCAGCAGCTTAGCAGGCCAGGGGGCCGGTGCAGATACGCAGTATTTT. Complete variable domain (other parts from reference TRBV11-2 and TRBJ2-3): EAGVAQSPRYKIIEKRQSVAFWCNPISGHATLYWYQQILGQGPKLLIQFQNNGVVDDSQLPKDRFSAERLKGVDSTLKIQPAKLEDSAVYLCASSLAGQGAGADTQYFGPGTRLTVL.

This clone showed up just once. The rearrangement joins TRBV7-9 to TRBJ2-2; D uncertain. Germline V gene sequence: CDR1 SEHNR, CDR2 FQNEAQ (reference sequence). V dropped 4 bases and J dropped 6 bases, with 15 bases sitting between them. The CDR3 extends over 15 amino acids. The CDR3 region has the DNA TGTGCCAGCAGCTCCACTTCGAACCCACCCGGGGAGCTGTTTTTT. This sequence encodes CASSSTSNPPGELFF.

The V and J genes are TRBV6-5 and TRBJ1-1; possible D gene TRBD1, 6 bases. Trimming left V 2 bases short and J 4 bases short, with 11 bases between. CDR3 length equals 14 residues. CDR1 and CDR2 from the germline V gene are MNHEY and SVGAGI. CDR3 protein: CASSYRNRATEAFF. The CDR3 coding sequence is TGTGCCAGCAGTTACAGGAACAGGGCCACTGAAGCTTTCTTT.

This clone was counted a single time. This chain joins TRBV15 and TRBJ2-1; 8 bases agree with TRBD2. The germline gives CDR1 LNHNV, CDR2 YYDKDF (reference sequence). The CDR3 sequence is 15 residues long. V lost 3 bases to trimming and J lost 2 bases; unmatched junction nucleotides: 3. CDR3 DNA sequence: TGTGCCACCAGCAGGGCGGGGGGCACCTACAATGAGCAGTTCTTC. Translating it yields CATSRAGGTYNEQFF.

This chain connects TRBV21-1 to TRBJ2-7; the table's D call of TRBD2 was not tested on the DNA. TRBV21-1 is noted as a pseudogene. CDR3 length: 17 residues. Here the CDR3 DNA reads TGTGCCAGCAGCACCTCGGGTGCGCGAGCGTCCACCTACGAGCAGTACTTC. It codes for CASSTSGARASTYEQYF.

Notes on this clone: This sequence may be a read error, since a much larger clone differs from it by one base. In the same sample, other DNA sequences code for this CDR3. This rearrangement joins TRBV18 to TRBJ2-2, with TRBD1 matching over 10 bases. The CDR3 runs 17 residues. Germline CDR1 and CDR2: KGHSH and LQKENI. V gave up 3 bases and J gave up 0 bases; unmatched junction bases: 4. Written as DNA, the CDR3 is TGTGCCAGCTCACCGTATGGGACAGGGGCGAACACCGGGGAGCTGTTTTTT. Translating gives CASSPYGTGANTGELFF.

This clone was seen only once. The V call is TRBV2, the J call TRBJ2-5; TRBD1 aligns across 9 bases. V shed 11 bases, J shed 3 bases, and the junction held 10 bases outside the gene matches. CDR3 size: 14 residues. Germline V gene data show CDR1 as SNHLY and CDR2 as FYNNEI. The CDR3, as DNA: TGTGCCTCCACGGGACAGGGAGGGGAAGAGACCCAGTACTTC. It specifies CASTGQGGEETQYF.

The chain has TRBV7-8 and TRBJ1-5, with TRBD1 identical over 7 bases. CDR1 SGHVS and CDR2 FQNEAQ come from the germline V gene. This CDR3 is 15 amino acids long. The trim removed 1 base at V and 2 bases at J, leaving 2 bases unmatched. CDR3 in DNA: TGTGCCAGCAGCTTAGAAACAGGGGGCAATCAGCCCCAGCATTTT. Protein: CASSLETGGNQPQHF.

The chain joins TRBV25-1 to TRBJ2-3; the match to TRBD1 covers 9 bases. With 2 bases clipped from V and 5 bases from J, the junction kept 8 bases outside the gene matches. Germline V CDR1 and CDR2: MGHDK, SYGVNS. The CDR3 length is 16 residues. The CDR3 nucleotides are TGTGCCAGCAGTGAAAAGGCACAGGGGGCCCAAGATACGCAGTATTTT. Translated, it gives CASSEKAQGAQDTQYF.

This chain joins TRBV7-9 and TRBJ2-1, with 7 bases fitting TRBD2. Germline V lookup: CDR1 SEHNR, CDR2 FQNEAQ (reference sequence). This CDR3 comprises 12 residues. Losses at the gene ends were 4 bases for V and 8 bases for J; bases not matched to a gene: 2. The CDR3 region has the DNA TGTGCCAGCAGCTACACTAGCGATGAGCAGTTCTTC. Translation gives CASSYTSDEQFF.

This sequence joins TRBV7-6 and TRBJ2-1; TRBD2 aligns across 8 bases. V lost 5 bases to trimming and J lost 0 bases; unmatched junction nucleotides: 6. CDR1 and CDR2 from the germline V gene are SGHVS and FNYEAQ. The CDR3 is 16 residues long. The CDR3 nucleotides are TGTGCCAGCAGCATTAGCGGGACGAGCTCCTACAATGAGCAGTTCTTC. It specifies CASSISGTSSYNEQFF.

This chain joins TRBV19 and TRBJ1-2; 10 bases are a match to TRBD1. The J segment lost 8 bases and the V segment lost 4 bases, leaving 7 bases of the junction unmatched. The CDR3 contains 14 residues. Looked up from germline, CDR1 is LNHDA and CDR2 is SQIVND (reference sequence). CDR3 nucleotide sequence: TGTGCCAGTAGTACAACTGGGACAGGGGTAGGCTACACCTTC. This translates into CASSTTGTGVGYTF.

This clone appeared a single time. The V call is TRBV7-2, the J call TRBJ2-5, with D possibly matching TRBD1 (6 bases). CDR3 length equals 15 residues. Trimming pared 5 bases from V and 5 bases from J, leaving 18 bases between. Germline values: CDR1 SGHTA, CDR2 FQGNSA. CDR3 nucleotides: TGTGCCAGCAGCCCACAACAGGGTGGGTATGAGACCCAGTACTTC. Protein: CASSPQQGGYETQYF.